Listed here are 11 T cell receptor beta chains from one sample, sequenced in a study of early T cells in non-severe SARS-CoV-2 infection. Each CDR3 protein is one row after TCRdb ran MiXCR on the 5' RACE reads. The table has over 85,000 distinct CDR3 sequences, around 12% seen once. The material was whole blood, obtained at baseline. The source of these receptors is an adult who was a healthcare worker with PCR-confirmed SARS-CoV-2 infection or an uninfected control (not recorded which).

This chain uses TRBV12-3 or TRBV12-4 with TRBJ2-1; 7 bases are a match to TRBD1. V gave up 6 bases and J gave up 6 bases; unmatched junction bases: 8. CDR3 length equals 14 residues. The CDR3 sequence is CASRQQGIGNEQFF. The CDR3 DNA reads TGTGCCAGCAGGCAACAGGGGATAGGCAATGAGCAGTTCTTC.

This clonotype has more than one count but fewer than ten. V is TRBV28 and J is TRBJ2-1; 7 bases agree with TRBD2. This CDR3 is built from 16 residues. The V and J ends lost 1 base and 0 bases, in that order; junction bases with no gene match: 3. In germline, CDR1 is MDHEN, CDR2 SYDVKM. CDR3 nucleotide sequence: TGTGCCAGCAGTTTATTTGCTAGCGGCTCCTACAATGAGCAGTTCTTC. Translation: CASSLFASGSYNEQFF.

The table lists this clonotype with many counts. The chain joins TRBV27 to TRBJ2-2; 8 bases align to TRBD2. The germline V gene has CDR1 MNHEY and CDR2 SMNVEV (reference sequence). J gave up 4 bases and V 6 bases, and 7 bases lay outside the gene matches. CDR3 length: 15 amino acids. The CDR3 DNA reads TGTGCCAGCAGCCTAGCGGGCCCGGTCACCGGGGAGCTGTTTTTT. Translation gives CASSLAGPVTGELFF.

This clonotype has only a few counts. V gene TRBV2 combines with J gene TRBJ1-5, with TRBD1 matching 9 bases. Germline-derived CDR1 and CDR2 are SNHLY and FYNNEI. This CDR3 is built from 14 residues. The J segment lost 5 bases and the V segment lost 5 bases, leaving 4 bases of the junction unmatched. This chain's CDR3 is CASSWTGADQPQHF. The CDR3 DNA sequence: TGTGCCAGCAGTTGGACAGGGGCGGATCAGCCCCAGCATTTT.

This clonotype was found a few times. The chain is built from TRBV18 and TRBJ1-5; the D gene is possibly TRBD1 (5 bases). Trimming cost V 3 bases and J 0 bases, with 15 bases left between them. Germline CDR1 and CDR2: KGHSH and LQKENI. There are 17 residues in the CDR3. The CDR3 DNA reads TGTGCCAGCTCACCTCTAATGACAGATAATAGCAATCAGCCCCAGCATTTT. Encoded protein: CASSPLMTDNSNQPQHF. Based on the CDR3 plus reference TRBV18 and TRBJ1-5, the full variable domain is NAGVMQNPRHLVRRRGQEARLRCSPMKGHSHVYWYRQLPEEGLKFMVYLQKENIIDESGMPKERFSAEFPKEGPSILRIQQVVRGDSAAYFCASSPLMTDNSNQPQHFGDGTRLSIL.

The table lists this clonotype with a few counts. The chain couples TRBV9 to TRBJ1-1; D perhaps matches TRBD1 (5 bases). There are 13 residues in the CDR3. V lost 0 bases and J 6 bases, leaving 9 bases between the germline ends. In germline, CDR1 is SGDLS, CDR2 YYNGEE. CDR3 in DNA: TGTGCCAGCAGCGTAGAAGGAGGGGCTGAAGCTTTCTTT. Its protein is CASSVEGGAEAFF. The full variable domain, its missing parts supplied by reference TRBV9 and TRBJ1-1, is DSGVTQTPKHLITATGQRVTLRCSPRSGDLSVYWYQQSLDQGLQFLIQYYNGEERAKGNILERFSAQQFPDLHSELNLSSLELGDSALYFCASSVEGGAEAFFGQGTRLTVV.

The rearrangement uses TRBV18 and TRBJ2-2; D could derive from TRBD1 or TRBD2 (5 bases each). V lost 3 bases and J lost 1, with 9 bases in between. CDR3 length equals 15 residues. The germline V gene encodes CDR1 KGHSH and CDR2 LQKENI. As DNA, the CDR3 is TGTGCCAGCTCACCCGGGACGGAGAACACCGGGGAGCTGTTTTTT. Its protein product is CASSPGTENTGELFF. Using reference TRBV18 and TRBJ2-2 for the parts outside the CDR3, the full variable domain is NAGVMQNPRHLVRRRGQEARLRCSPMKGHSHVYWYRQLPEEGLKFMVYLQKENIIDESGMPKERFSAEFPKEGPSILRIQQVVRGDSAAYFCASSPGTENTGELFFGEGSRLTVL.

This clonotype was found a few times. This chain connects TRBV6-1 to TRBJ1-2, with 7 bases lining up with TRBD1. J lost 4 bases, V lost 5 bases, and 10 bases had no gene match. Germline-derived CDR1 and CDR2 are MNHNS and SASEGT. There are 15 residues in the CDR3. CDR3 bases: TGTGCCAGCAGTCTGTCCCGGGACAGCTCCTATGGCTACACCTTC. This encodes CASSLSRDSSYGYTF.

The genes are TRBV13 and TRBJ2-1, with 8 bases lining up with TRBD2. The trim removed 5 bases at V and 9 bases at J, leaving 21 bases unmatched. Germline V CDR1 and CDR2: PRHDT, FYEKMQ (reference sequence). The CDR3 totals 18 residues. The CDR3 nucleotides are TGTGCCAGCAGCCTTCTTGAAGGGGGGACTAGTCAGAGGGGTGAGCAGTTCTTC. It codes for CASSLLEGGTSQRGEQFF.

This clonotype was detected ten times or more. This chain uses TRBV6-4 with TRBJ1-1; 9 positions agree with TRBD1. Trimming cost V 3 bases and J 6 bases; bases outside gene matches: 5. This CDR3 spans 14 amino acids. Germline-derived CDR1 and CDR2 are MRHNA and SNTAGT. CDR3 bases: TGTGCCAGCAGTGAGACAGGGGGTGGTCCTGAAGCTTTCTTT. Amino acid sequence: CASSETGGGPEAFF.

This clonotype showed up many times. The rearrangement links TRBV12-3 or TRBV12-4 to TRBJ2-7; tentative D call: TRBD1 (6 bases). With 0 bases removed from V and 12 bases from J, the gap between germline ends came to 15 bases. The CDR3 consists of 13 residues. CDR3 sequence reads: CASSLAERGNWYF. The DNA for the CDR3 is TGTGCCAGCAGTTTAGCGGAGAGGGGGAACTGGTACTTC.